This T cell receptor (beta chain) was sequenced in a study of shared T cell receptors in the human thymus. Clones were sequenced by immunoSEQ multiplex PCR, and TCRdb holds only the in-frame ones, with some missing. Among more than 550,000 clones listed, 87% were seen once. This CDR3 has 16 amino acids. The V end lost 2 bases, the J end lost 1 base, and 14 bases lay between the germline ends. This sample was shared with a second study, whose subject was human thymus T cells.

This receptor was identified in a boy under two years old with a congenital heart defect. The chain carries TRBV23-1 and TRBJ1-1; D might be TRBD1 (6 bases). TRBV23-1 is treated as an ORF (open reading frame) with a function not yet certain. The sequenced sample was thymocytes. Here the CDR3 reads CASSQILQGRNTEAFF. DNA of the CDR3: TGCGCCAGCAGTCAAATCTTACAGGGAAGGAACACTGAAGCTTTCTTT.